This TCR beta chain comes out of a study of shared clonotypes between healthy human individuals. Study-wide background: CD8 memory received one plate per donor, CD8 naive two, CD4 memory three and CD4 naive three.

This clone was observed many times. CDR3 length: 13 amino acids. V was clipped by 0 bases and J by 8 bases, with 9 bases between them. Looked up from germline, CDR1 is SGHNT and CDR2 is YYREEE (reference sequence). Generated by immunoSEQ multiplex PCR, the TCRdb table keeps only in-frame clones and is missing some. The sample yields a few hundred thousand clones, around 86% seen once. The chain combines TRBV5-4 with TRBJ2-4; no reliable D call. This receptor was taken from a man aged 18 to 30 in good health. The sequencing input was memory CD8+ T cells sorted from blood. The subset is: CD45RO+ cells pooled with CCR7-negative TemRA cells. CDR3 loop: CASSLGLMDIQYF. DNA for the CDR3: TGTGCCAGCAGCTTGGGCCTAATGGACATTCAGTACTTC.